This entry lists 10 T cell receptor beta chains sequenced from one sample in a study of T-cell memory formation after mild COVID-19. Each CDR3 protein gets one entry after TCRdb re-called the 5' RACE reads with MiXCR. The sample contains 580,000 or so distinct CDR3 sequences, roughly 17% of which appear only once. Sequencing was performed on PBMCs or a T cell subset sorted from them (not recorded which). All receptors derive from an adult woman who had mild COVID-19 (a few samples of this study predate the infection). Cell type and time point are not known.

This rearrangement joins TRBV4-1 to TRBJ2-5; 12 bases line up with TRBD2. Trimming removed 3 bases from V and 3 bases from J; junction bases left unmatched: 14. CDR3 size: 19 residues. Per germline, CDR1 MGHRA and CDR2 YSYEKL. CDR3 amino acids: CASSHADLAGGPGKETQYF. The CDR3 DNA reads TGCGCCAGCAGCCATGCGGATCTAGCGGGGGGGCCCGGTAAAGAGACCCAGTACTTC.

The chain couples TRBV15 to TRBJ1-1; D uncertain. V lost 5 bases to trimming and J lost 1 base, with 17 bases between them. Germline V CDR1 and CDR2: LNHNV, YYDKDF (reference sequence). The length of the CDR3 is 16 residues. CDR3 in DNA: TGTGCCACCAGCTCCGGCCGAAGCTTTGGGAACACTGAAGCTTTCTTT. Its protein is CATSSGRSFGNTEAFF.

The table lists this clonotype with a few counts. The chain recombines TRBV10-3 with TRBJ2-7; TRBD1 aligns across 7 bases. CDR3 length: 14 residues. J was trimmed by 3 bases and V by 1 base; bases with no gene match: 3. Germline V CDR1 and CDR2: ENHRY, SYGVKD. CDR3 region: CAISEFGDSYEQYF. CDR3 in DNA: TGTGCCATCAGTGAGTTCGGGGACAGCTACGAGCAGTACTTC.

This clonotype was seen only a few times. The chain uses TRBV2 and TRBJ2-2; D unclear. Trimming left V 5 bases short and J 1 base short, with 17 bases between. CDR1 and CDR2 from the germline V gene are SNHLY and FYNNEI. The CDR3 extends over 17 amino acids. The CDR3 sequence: CASSQPLGGENTGELFF. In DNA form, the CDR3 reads TGTGCCAGCAGTCAACCCCTGGGCGGAGAGAACACCGGGGAGCTGTTTTTT.

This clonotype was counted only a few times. The CDR3 sequence is CASSFGSSGMVTYEQYF. CDR3 DNA: TGTGCCAGCAGTTTTGGTTCTAGCGGAATGGTAACCTACGAGCAGTACTTC. The rearrangement links TRBV12-3 or TRBV12-4 to TRBJ2-7; the match to TRBD2 covers 7 bases. Trimming at V came to 3 bases and at J to 2 bases, leaving 13 bases not matched to a gene. The CDR3 is 17 residues long.

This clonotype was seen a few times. Written as DNA, the CDR3 is TGTGCCACCAGTGGACAGAACAATGAGCAGTTCTTC. Encoded protein: CATSGQNNEQFF. The chain employs TRBV24-1 and TRBJ2-1, with a possible D match to TRBD1 (5 bases). The V end was cut by 5 bases, the J end by 5 bases, with 6 bases between. The CDR3 has 12 residues. The germline V gene has CDR1 KGHDR and CDR2 SFDVKD.

For the CDR3, the DNA is TGCGCCAGCAGTCAATCGAGTCGGGACAGGGTGTCTGGCACTGAAGCTTTCTTT. Its protein product is CASSQSSRDRVSGTEAFF. The V call is TRBV23-1, the J call TRBJ1-1, with 9 bases fitting TRBD1. TRBV23-1 is classed as an ORF, of uncertain function. The V and J ends lost 0 bases and 4 bases, in that order; junction bases with no gene match: 12. CDR3 length: 18 residues.

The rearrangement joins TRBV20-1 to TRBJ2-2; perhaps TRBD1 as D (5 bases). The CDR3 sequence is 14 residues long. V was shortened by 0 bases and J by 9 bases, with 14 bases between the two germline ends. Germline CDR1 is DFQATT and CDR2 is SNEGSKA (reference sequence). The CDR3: CSARDQGGRRELFF. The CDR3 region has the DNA TGCAGTGCTAGAGATCAGGGCGGCAGAAGGGAGCTGTTTTTT.

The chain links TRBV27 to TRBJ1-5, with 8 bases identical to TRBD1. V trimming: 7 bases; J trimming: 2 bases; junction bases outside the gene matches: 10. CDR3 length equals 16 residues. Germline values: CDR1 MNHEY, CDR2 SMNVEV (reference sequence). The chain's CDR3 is CASKDREGLGNQPQHF. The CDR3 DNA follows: TGTGCCAGCAAGGACAGGGAAGGGTTGGGCAATCAGCCCCAGCATTTT.

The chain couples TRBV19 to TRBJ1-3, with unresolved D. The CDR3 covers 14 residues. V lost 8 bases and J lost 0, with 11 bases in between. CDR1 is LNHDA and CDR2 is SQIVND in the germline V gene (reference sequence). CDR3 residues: CASRGLLSGNTIYF. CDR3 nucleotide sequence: TGTGCCAGTCGTGGTCTCCTCTCTGGAAACACCATATATTTT.